This paragraph covers one T cell receptor (beta chain) sequence. Antigen unknown. Deep was the level used in running the assay. The assay was immunoSEQ multiplex PCR, and TCRdb's table has in-frame clones only and misses some. Of 650,000 to 700,000 clones in the sample, around 91% were seen once. This sample is drawn from a study of shared clonotypes between healthy human individuals. Study-wide results and limits: The diversity represented, both genetic and in exposure history, was limited by few donors.

Healthy HIV-negative adults without recent acute infections or vaccinations served as donors. CD8 memory combined CD45RO+ cells with CCR7-negative CD45RA+ TemRA cells. CDR1 and CDR2 (germline): SGHAT, FQNNGV. There are 14 residues in the CDR3. V gave up 1 base and J gave up 3 bases; unmatched junction bases: 2. The V gene is TRBV11-2, the J gene TRBJ1-2, with 7 bases identical to TRBD1. The source is a man younger than 35 in good health. Some clones in this sample may be carry-over from other donors' samples. Sequenced input: memory CD8+ T cells from PBMCs. Stated subset: CD45RO+ cells pooled with CCR7-negative TemRA cells. The CDR3 sequence is CASSLVGTDYGYTF. In DNA form, the CDR3 reads TGTGCCAGCAGCTTAGTTGGGACAGACTATGGCTACACCTTC.